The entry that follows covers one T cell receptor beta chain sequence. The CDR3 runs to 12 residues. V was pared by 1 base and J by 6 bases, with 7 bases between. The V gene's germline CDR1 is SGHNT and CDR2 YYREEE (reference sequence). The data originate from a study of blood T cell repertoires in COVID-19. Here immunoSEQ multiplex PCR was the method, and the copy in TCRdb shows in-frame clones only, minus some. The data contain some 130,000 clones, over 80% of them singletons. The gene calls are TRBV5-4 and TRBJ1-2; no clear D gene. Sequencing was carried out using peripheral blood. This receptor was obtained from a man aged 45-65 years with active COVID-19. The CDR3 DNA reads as TGTGCCAGCAGCTTGAGCACCGATGGCTACACCTTC. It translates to CASSLSTDGYTF. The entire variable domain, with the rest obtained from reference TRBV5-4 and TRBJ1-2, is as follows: ETGVTQSPTHLIKTRGQQVTLRCSSQSGHNTVSWYQQALGQGPQFIFQYYREEENGRGNFPPRFSGLQFPNYSSELNVNALELDDSALYLCASSLSTDGYTFGSGTRLTVV.